This entry concerns a single T cell receptor (beta chain). The entry originates in a study of cytomegalovirus exposure and HLA in healthy donors. A multiplex PCR was run with 60 Vbeta primers and 13 Jbeta primers. Profiling relied on immunoSEQ multiplex PCR, and the TCRdb table lists in-frame clones only, not all of them. The repertoire has nearly 95,000 clones, 75% to 85% of them found once; the top ten carry over 3%. The clonotype originates from a woman between 35 and 50 years old in good health and CMV-seronegative. Sequencing was performed on PBMCs.

The CDR3 is CASSRTGLRNTEAFF. The CDR3 region has the DNA TGCGCCAGCAGCAGGACAGGGCTGAGGAACACTGAAGCTTTCTTT. The chain joins TRBV10-2 to TRBJ1-1, with 8 bases matching TRBD1. The CDR3 length is 15 residues. CDR1 is WSHSY, CDR2 SAAADI, per germline. V lost 6 bases and J lost 1; bases outside the gene matches: 7.